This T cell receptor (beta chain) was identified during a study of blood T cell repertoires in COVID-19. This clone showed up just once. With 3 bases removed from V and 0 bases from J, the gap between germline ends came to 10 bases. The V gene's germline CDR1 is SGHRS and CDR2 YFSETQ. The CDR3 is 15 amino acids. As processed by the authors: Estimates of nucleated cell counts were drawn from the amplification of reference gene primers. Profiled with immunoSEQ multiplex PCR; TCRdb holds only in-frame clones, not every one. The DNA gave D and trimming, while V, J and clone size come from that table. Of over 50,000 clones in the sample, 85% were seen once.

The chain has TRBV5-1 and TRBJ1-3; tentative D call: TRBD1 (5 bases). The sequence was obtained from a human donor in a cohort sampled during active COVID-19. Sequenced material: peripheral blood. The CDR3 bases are TGCGCCAGCAGCTCAACAGGTCTCTCTGGAAACACCATATATTTT. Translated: CASSSTGLSGNTIYF.